This TCR beta chain was retrieved from a study of T cells in Graves' hyperthyroidism and ophthalmopathy. RNA transcripts gave rise to amplified TCR beta CDR3 regions. The HTBI primer set drove a first-round RT-PCR of the TCR CDR3. TCRdb ran MiXCR on the multiplex PCR reads and lists one entry per CDR3 protein. The sample includes roughly 740,000 distinct CDR3 sequences, about a sixth of them seen just once. Trimming cost V 8 bases and J 2 bases; bases outside gene matches: 9. The germline V gene has CDR1 MNHEY and CDR2 SVGEGT. This CDR3 comprises 14 residues. Concerning this clonotype: Its antigen is unidentified. The conserved final phenylalanine or tryptophan is absent from the CDR3, which likely points to a read error.

Study results and limitations: Researchers found most expanded thyroid clonotypes above 0.001 in blood as well.

The clonotype comes from a man in his late teens or twenties with Graves' hyperthyroidism. Sequencing was performed on blood. The chain recombines TRBV6-2 or TRBV6-3 with TRBJ2-7; 7 bases align to TRBD2. CDR3 amino acids: CASGGGDGTYEQYL. CDR3 sequence (DNA): TGTGCCAGCGGGGGGGGGGACGGAACCTACGAGCAGTACTTA.